What follows are 26 T cell receptor beta chains derived from one specimen sequenced in a study of T cell responses to AZD1222 COVID-19 vaccine. Clones were sequenced by immunoSEQ multiplex PCR, and TCRdb holds only the in-frame ones, with some missing. The data contain some 150,000 clones, just under 90% of them singletons. The sample consisted of peripheral blood, taken 28 days after the second dose of the MenACWY control vaccine. The receptors stem from an adult who received the MenACWY meningococcal vaccine as a control.

This rearrangement joins TRBV3-1 (or the pseudogene TRBV3-2) to TRBJ2-2; possibly TRBD2 for D (6 bases). This CDR3 comprises 15 residues. The V gene lost 6 bases and the J gene lost 4 bases, with 15 bases spanning the gap. Germline CDR1 and CDR2: LGHDT and YNNKEL (reference sequence). For the CDR3, the DNA is TGTGCCAGCAGGCGGGACCGGTTGGGCACCGGGGAGCTGTTTTTT. Encoded protein: CASRRDRLGTGELFF.

The chain couples TRBV21-1 to TRBJ1-3. TRBV21-1 corresponds to a pseudogene. This CDR3 is built from 16 residues. The CDR3 DNA reads as TGTGCCAGCAGCAAAGAGGCGGTTCAGTCGGGAAACACCATATATTTT. The encoded protein is CASSKEAVQSGNTIYF.

This clone was observed a few times. This chain uses TRBV30 with TRBJ2-7; D remains ambiguous. CDR3 length: 14 residues. Germline V lookup: CDR1 GTSNPN, CDR2 SVGIG (reference sequence). Trimming took off 2 bases at V and 1 base at J, with 12 bases between the two ends. The CDR3 coding sequence is TGTGCCTGGAGTATAGAGGATCAGTCCTACGAGCAGTACTTC. Protein product: CAWSIEDQSYEQYF.

V gene TRBV6-4 combines with J gene TRBJ2-3; D perhaps matches TRBD1 (5 bases). CDR1 is MRHNA and CDR2 is SNTAGT in the germline V gene. The CDR3 loop spans 14 amino acids. V was shortened by 5 bases and J by 0 bases, with 9 bases between the two germline ends. Here the CDR3 DNA reads TGTGCCAGCAGTAGACAGCCTAGCACAGATACGCAGTATTTT. This sequence encodes CASSRQPSTDTQYF.

The rearrangement joins TRBV18 to TRBJ2-3; no firm D call. The CDR3 spans 15 residues. V lost 2 bases and J lost 2, with 11 bases in between. CDR1 KGHSH and CDR2 LQKENI come from the germline V gene. The CDR3 is CASSPITANTDTQYF. As DNA, the CDR3 is TGTGCCAGCTCACCAATCACAGCCAACACAGATACGCAGTATTTT.

The chain employs TRBV4-3 and TRBJ2-3; D is possibly TRBD1 (6 bases). The V end lost 0 bases, the J end lost 2 bases, and 12 bases lay between the germline ends. CDR3 length: 16 amino acids. The germline V gene encodes CDR1 LGHNA and CDR2 YSLEER. CDR3 residues: CASSQDQGRPTDTQYF. Written as DNA, the CDR3 is TGCGCCAGCAGCCAAGATCAGGGGCGACCCACAGATACGCAGTATTTT.

The chain couples TRBV7-2 to TRBJ1-2; tentative D call: TRBD1 (5 bases). Germline V gives CDR1 SGHTA, CDR2 FQGNSA. There are 12 residues in the CDR3. V was cut by 6 bases and J by 1 base, with 6 bases left in between. The CDR3 DNA reads as TGTGCCAGCAGGGACATTAACTATGGCTACACCTTC. Amino acid sequence: CASRDINYGYTF.

The rearrangement links TRBV29-1 to TRBJ2-1; TRBD2 matches at 8 bases. CDR3 length: 16 amino acids. Trimming at V came to 6 bases and at J to 7 bases, leaving 17 bases not matched to a gene. CDR1 SQVTM and CDR2 ANQGSEA come from the germline V gene. In DNA form, the CDR3 reads TGCAGCGTCCCTAGCAGGAGGGGAACGGGGGGGAATGAGCAGTTCTTC. This gives the protein CSVPSRRGTGGNEQFF.

This clone has just a few counts. This specimen includes other DNA sequences encoding the same CDR3. V gene TRBV5-4 combines with J gene TRBJ2-7; TRBD1 matches 9 bases. With V trimmed by 1 base and J by 4 bases, 6 bases remained unmatched. The CDR3 is 15 residues long. CDR1 SGHNT and CDR2 YYREEE come from the germline V gene (reference sequence). This CDR3 reads CASSLSGTGRYEQYF. The CDR3 DNA is TGTGCCAGCAGCTTGTCCGGGACAGGGCGGTACGAGCAGTACTTC.

The V call is TRBV7-2, the J call TRBJ2-2; D may correspond to TRBD1 or TRBD2 (5 bases each). Germline V gene data show CDR1 as SGHTA and CDR2 as FQGNSA. Trimming stripped 4 bases from V and 4 bases from J, with 16 bases between. The CDR3 is 16 amino acids. The CDR3 is CASSWWGTLSTGELFF. The CDR3 DNA follows: TGTGCCAGCAGCTGGTGGGGGACCCTTTCCACCGGGGAGCTGTTTTTT. Supplemented by reference TRBV7-2 and TRBJ2-2, the full variable domain reads GAGVSQSPSNKVTEKGKDVELRCDPISGHTALYWYRQSLGQGLEFLIYFQGNSAPDKSGLPSDRFSAERTGGSVSTLTIQRTQQEDSAVYLCASSWWGTLSTGELFFGEGSRLTVL.

The chain links TRBV5-6 to TRBJ1-1, with D unclear. The V end was cut by 5 bases, the J end by 5 bases, with 10 bases between. The CDR3 is 12 residues long. Germline values: CDR1 SGHDT, CDR2 YYEEEE. The CDR3 region is CASRGWGTEAFF. The CDR3 DNA sequence: TGTGCCAGCAGAGGGTGGGGAACTGAAGCTTTCTTT. The variable domain in full, completed from reference TRBV5-6 and TRBJ1-1, reads DAGVTQSPTHLIKTRGQQVTLRCSPKSGHDTVSWYQQALGQGPQFIFQYYEEEERQRGNFPDRFSGHQFPNYSSELNVNALLLGDSALYLCASRGWGTEAFFGQGTRLTVV.

The chain carries TRBV5-6 and TRBJ2-7; the D is unclear. Germline V CDR1 and CDR2: SGHDT, YYEEEE. The CDR3 is 12 residues long. V was pared by 0 bases and J by 2 bases, with 3 bases between. The CDR3 is CASSLVTYEQYF. The CDR3 nucleotides are TGTGCCAGCAGCTTGGTTACCTACGAGCAGTACTTC.

The chain carries TRBV28 and TRBJ2-7, with a tentative D call TRBD1 (6 bases). V shed 6 bases and J shed 4 bases, with 16 bases lying between them. This CDR3 spans 14 amino acids. The germline CDR1 and CDR2 sequences are MDHEN and SYDVKM. The CDR3 DNA follows: TGTGCCAGCAGAACAGGGTTAGAAGTGTACGAGCAGTACTTC. Translated, it gives CASRTGLEVYEQYF.

V gene TRBV30 combines with J gene TRBJ2-2; 7 bases are shared with TRBD2. Per the germline V gene, CDR1 is GTSNPN and CDR2 is SVGIG (reference sequence). The CDR3 has 15 amino acids. Losses at the gene ends were 7 bases for V and 0 bases for J; bases not matched to a gene: 8. Here the CDR3 reads CASSPREANTGELFF. The DNA for the CDR3 is TGTGCCTCGAGCCCCCGGGAGGCGAACACCGGGGAGCTGTTTTTT. Complete variable domain (other parts from reference TRBV30 and TRBJ2-2): SQTIHQWPATLVQPVGSPLSLECTVEGTSNPNLYWYRQAAGRGLQLLFYSVGIGQISSEVPQNLSASRPQDRQFILSSKKLLLSDSGFYLCASSPREANTGELFFGEGSRLTVL.

The chain employs TRBV5-6 and TRBJ1-6, with 8 bases lining up with TRBD1. CDR1 is SGHDT, CDR2 YYEEEE, per germline. The V segment lost 5 bases and the J segment 10 bases; nucleotides outside the gene matches: 11. The CDR3 runs 15 residues. The CDR3 loop is CASSPDRGQRSPLHF. The DNA for the CDR3 is TGTGCCAGCAGTCCAGACAGGGGCCAGCGATCACCCCTCCACTTT.

The genes are TRBV12-5 and TRBJ2-5; TRBD1 or TRBD2 may be the D gene (6 bases each). There are 15 residues in the CDR3. The V gene's germline CDR1 is LGHNT and CDR2 FRNRAP. V lost 1 base, J lost 5 bases, and 14 bases lay in between. The chain's CDR3 is CASGLGAGGLETQYF. CDR3 sequence (DNA): TGTGCTAGTGGTTTGGGTGCCGGGGGCCTTGAGACCCAGTACTTC.

The gene calls are TRBV30 and TRBJ1-1, with TRBD1 matching over 7 bases. V trimming: 0 bases; J trimming: 4 bases; junction bases outside the gene matches: 2. The CDR3 has 13 amino acids. The germline CDR1 and CDR2 sequences are GTSNPN and SVGIG (reference sequence). The chain's CDR3 is CAWSVQGPTEAFF. CDR3 in DNA: TGTGCCTGGAGTGTACAGGGGCCCACTGAAGCTTTCTTT. Complete variable domain (other parts from reference TRBV30 and TRBJ1-1): SQTIHQWPATLVQPVGSPLSLECTVEGTSNPNLYWYRQAAGRGLQLLFYSVGIGQISSEVPQNLSASRPQDRQFILSSKKLLLSDSGFYLCAWSVQGPTEAFFGQGTRLTVV.

The chain combines TRBV3-1 (or the pseudogene TRBV3-2) with TRBJ1-5; TRBD1 is a possible D gene (5 bases). Germline CDR1 and CDR2: LGHDT and YNNKEL (reference sequence). This CDR3 is 15 amino acids long. The germline V and J ends were trimmed by 1 base and 6 bases, with 13 bases remaining between them. CDR3 amino acids: CASSQAWGEGQPQHF. CDR3 nucleotide sequence: TGTGCCAGCAGCCAAGCGTGGGGGGAGGGTCAGCCCCAGCATTTT.

Of note for this clone: The junction and the germline gene differ at one end; a read error may be behind it. The genes are TRBV6-6 and TRBJ1-3; D is uncertain. Germline V lookup: CDR1 MNHNY, CDR2 SVGAGI (reference sequence). This CDR3 comprises 12 residues. CDR3 in DNA: TGTGCCAGCAGTTACTCTCGAAACACCATATATTTT. It translates to CASSYSRNTIYF.

The gene calls are TRBV20-1 and TRBJ1-2; no clear D. The ends were cut back, 3 bases at V and 3 bases at J, with 17 bases in the middle. Germline values: CDR1 DFQATT, CDR2 SNEGSKA (reference sequence). CDR3 length: 15 amino acids. The CDR3 sequence: CSASEAHITDYGYTF. DNA of the CDR3: TGCAGTGCTAGTGAGGCCCATATTACAGACTATGGCTACACCTTC.

This chain joins TRBV7-7 and TRBJ2-5; no firm D call. V gave up 5 bases and J gave up 9 bases, with 19 bases separating them. The germline V gene encodes CDR1 SSHAT and CDR2 FNYEAQ (reference sequence). The CDR3 consists of 14 residues. CDR3 amino acids: CASSPSGSWASQYF. In DNA form, the CDR3 reads TGTGCCAGCAGCCCCTCGGGTTCTTGGGCGTCCCAGTACTTC.

J is TRBJ2-1 and V is TRBV10-3; 13 bases agree with TRBD2. The germline CDR1 and CDR2 sequences are ENHRY and SYGVKD. The J segment lost 5 bases and the V segment lost 10 bases, leaving 2 bases of the junction unmatched. The CDR3 sequence is 13 residues long. The CDR3 DNA sequence: TGTGCCACCGGACTAGCGGGGGACAATGAGCAGTTCTTC. It is translated as CATGLAGDNEQFF.

The chain carries TRBV30 and TRBJ1-5; D not resolved. The CDR3 consists of 13 residues. V lost 2 bases and J lost 9, with 14 bases in between. Germline CDR1 is GTSNPN and CDR2 is SVGIG (reference sequence). CDR3 coding DNA: TGTGCCTGGAGTCTCGGGCCTTCTCCGCCCCAGCATTTT. Translation: CAWSLGPSPPQHF.

The chain links TRBV7-9 to TRBJ1-1; possibly TRBD1 for D (5 bases). The V end lost 5 bases, the J end lost 0 bases, and 10 bases lay between the germline ends. Germline values: CDR1 SEHNR, CDR2 FQNEAQ (reference sequence). The CDR3 contains 14 residues. The CDR3 region has the DNA TGTGCCAGCAGCGCCCAGGGTATGAACACTGAAGCTTTCTTT. It is translated as CASSAQGMNTEAFF.

This chain connects TRBV19 to TRBJ1-6; TRBD1 might be the D (5 bases). Trimming removed 2 bases from V and 9 bases from J, with 14 bases in between. CDR1 LNHDA and CDR2 SQIVND come from the germline V gene (reference sequence). This CDR3 has 15 residues. The CDR3 DNA sequence: TGTGCCAGTAGTATACGCCAGGGAGGAGGTTCACCCCTCCACTTT. This gives the protein CASSIRQGGGSPLHF.

The V call is TRBV27, the J call TRBJ2-5; no reliable D call. Trimming removed 3 bases from V and 2 bases from J, with 1 base in between. The CDR3 spans 11 residues. CDR1 is MNHEY and CDR2 is SMNVEV in the germline V gene (reference sequence). CDR3 sequence (DNA): TGTGCCAGCAGTTTTCAAGAGACCCAGTACTTC. The encoded protein is CASSFQETQYF.